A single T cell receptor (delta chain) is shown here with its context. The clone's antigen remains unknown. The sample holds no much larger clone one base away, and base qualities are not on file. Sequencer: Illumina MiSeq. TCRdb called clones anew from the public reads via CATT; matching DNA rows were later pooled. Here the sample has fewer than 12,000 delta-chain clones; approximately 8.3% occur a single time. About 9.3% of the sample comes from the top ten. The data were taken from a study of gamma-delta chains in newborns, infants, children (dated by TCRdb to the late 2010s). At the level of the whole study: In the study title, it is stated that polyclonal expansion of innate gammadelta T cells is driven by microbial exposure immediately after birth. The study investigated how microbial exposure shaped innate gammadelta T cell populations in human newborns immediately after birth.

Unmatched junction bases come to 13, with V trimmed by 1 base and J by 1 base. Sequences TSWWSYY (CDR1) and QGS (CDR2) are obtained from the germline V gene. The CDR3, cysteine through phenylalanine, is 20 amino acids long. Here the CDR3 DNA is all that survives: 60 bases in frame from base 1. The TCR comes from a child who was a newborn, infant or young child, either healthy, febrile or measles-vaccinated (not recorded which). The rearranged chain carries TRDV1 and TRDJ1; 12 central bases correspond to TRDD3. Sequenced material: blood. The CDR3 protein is CALGEPIRSGGYAGTDKLIF. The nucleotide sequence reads TGTGCTCTTGGGGAACCCATACGGTCTGGGGGATACGCGGGCACCGATAAACTCATCTTT.